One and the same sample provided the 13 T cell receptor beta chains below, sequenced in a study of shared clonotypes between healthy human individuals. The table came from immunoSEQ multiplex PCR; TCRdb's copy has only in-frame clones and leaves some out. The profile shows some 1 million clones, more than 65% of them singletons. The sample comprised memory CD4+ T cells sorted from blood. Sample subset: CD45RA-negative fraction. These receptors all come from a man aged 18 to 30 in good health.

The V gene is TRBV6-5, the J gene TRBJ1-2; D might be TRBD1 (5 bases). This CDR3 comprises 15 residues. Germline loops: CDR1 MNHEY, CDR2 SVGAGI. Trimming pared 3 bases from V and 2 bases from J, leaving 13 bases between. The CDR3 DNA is TGTGCCAGCAGTTATGGAGGTGCAGGGAACTATGGCTACACCTTC. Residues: CASSYGGAGNYGYTF.

The CDR3 DNA sequence: TGTGCCATCGCTGCCTCCTACGAGCAGTACTTC. It translates to CAIAASYEQYF. V and J are TRBV10-3 and TRBJ2-7; D is uncertain. Per germline, CDR1 ENHRY and CDR2 SYGVKD. This CDR3 contains 11 residues. V was trimmed by 8 bases and J by 0 bases, leaving 5 bases between them.

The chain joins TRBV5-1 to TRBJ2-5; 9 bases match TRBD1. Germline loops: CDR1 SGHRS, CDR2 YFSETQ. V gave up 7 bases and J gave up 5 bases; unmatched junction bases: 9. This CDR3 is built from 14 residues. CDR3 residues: CASGNRGLVETQYF. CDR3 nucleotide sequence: TGCGCCAGCGGCAACAGGGGGCTAGTGGAGACCCAGTACTTC.

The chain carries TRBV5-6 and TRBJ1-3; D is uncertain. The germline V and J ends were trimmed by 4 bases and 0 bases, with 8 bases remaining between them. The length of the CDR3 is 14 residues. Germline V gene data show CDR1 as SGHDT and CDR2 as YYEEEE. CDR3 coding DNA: TGTGCCAGCAGCCAGCCAAACTCTGGAAACACCATATATTTT. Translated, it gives CASSQPNSGNTIYF.

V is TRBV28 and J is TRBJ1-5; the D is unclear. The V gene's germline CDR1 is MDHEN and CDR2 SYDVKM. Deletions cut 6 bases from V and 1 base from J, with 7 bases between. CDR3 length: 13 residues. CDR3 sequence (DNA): TGTGCCAGCAGGGAGGGAAGCAATCAGCCCCAGCATTTT. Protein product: CASREGSNQPQHF.

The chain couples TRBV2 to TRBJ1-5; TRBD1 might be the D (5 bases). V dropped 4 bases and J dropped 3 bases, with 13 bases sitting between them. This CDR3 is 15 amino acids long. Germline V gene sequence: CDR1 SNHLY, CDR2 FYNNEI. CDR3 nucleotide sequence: TGTGCCAGCAGTGTCACATCGGGGCCCAATCAGCCCCAGCATTTT. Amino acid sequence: CASSVTSGPNQPQHF.

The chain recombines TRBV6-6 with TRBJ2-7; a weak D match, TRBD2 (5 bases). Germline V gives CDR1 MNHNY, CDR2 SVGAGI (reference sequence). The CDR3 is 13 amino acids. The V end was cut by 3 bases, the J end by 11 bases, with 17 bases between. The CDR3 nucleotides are TGTGCCAGCAGTTATTTGAGAGGGCCTCCAGAGTACTTC. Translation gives CASSYLRGPPEYF.

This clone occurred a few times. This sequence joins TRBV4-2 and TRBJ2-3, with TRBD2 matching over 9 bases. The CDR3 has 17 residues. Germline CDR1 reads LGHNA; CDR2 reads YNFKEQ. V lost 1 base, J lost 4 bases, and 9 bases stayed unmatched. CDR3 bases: TGTGCCAGCAGCCAAGCCTTTGGGCTAGCGGGATCAGATACGCAGTATTTT. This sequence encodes CASSQAFGLAGSDTQYF.

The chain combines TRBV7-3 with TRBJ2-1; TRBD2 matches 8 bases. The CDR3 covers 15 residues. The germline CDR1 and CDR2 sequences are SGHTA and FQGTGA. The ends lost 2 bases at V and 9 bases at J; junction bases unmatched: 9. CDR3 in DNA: TGTGCCAGCAGCTTACGGGCTAGCGGGCAGGGTGAGCAGTTCTTC. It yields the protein CASSLRASGQGEQFF.

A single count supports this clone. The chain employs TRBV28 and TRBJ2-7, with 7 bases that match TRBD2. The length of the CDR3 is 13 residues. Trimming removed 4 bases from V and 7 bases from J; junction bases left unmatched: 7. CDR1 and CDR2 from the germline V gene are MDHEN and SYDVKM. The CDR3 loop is CASSSGLSKEQYF. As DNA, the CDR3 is TGTGCCAGCAGTTCGGGACTATCTAAAGAGCAGTACTTC.

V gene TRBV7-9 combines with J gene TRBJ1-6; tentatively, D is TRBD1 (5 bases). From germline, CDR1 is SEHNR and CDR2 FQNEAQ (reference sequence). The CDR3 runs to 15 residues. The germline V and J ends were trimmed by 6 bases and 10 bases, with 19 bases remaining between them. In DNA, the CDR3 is TGTGCCAGCAGGGGTTCGAGGGACCTTTCCTCACCCCTCCACTTT. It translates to CASRGSRDLSSPLHF.

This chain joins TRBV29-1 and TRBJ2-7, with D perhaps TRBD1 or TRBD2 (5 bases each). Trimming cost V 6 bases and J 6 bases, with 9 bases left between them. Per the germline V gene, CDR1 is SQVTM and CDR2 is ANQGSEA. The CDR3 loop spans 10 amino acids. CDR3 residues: CSVGVGEQYF. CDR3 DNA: TGCAGCGTGGGGGTCGGCGAGCAGTACTTC.

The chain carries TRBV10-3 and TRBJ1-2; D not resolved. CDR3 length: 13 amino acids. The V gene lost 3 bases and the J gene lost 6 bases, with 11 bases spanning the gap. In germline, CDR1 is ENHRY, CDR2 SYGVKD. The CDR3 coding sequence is TGTGCCATCAGTGATCCGGGGAGGAATGGCTACACCTTC. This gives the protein CAISDPGRNGYTF.